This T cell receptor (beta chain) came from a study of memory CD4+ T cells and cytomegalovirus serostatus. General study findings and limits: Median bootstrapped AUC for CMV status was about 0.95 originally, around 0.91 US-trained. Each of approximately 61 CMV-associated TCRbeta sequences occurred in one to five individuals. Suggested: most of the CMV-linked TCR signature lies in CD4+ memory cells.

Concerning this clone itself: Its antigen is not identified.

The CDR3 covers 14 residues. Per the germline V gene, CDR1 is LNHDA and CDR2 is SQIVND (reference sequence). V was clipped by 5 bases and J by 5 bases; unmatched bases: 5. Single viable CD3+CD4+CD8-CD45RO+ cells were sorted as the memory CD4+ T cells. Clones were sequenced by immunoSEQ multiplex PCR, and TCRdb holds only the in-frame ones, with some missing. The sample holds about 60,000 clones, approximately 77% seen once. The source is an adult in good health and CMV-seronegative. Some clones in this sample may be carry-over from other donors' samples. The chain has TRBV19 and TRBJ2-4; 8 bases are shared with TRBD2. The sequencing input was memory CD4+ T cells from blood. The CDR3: CASSLGLGENIQYF. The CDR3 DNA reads TGTGCCAGTAGTTTGGGACTAGGAGAAAACATTCAGTACTTC.